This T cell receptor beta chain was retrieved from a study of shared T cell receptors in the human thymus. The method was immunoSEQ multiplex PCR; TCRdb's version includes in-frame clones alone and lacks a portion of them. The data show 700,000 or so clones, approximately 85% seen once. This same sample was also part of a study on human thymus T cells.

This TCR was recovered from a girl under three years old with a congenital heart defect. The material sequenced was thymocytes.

CDR3: CASSMEPGQPNEKLFF. DNA of the CDR3: TGTGCCAGCAGCATGGAACCGGGACAGCCTAATGAAAAACTGTTTTTT. The chain links TRBV21-1 to TRBJ1-4; the table's D gene call, TRBD1, was not cross checked with the DNA. TRBV21-1 represents a pseudogene. This CDR3 is built from 16 residues.